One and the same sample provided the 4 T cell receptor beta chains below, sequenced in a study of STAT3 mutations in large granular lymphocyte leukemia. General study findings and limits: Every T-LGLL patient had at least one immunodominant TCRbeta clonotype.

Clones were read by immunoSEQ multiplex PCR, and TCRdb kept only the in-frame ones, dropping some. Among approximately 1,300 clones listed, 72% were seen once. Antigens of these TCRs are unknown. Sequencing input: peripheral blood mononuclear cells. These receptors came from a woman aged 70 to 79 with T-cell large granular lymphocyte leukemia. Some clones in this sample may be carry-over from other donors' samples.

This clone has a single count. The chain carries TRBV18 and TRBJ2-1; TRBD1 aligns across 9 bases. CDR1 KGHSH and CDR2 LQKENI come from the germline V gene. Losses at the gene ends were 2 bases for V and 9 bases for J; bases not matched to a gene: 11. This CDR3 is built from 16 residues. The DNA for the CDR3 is TGTGCCAGCTCACCATTACAGGGGGCGGCAGGTGGTGAGCAGTTCTTC. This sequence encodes CASSPLQGAAGGEQFF.

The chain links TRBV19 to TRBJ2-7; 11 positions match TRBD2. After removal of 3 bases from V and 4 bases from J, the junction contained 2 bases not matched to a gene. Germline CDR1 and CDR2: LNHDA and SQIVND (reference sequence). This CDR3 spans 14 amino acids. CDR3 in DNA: TGTGCCAGTAGTATGGCTAGCGGGGGGTACGAGCAGTACTTC. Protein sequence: CASSMASGGYEQYF.

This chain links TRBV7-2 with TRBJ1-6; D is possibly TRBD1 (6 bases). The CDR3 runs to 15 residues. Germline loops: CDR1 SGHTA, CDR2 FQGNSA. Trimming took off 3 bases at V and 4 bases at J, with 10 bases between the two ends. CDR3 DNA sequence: TGTGCCAGCAGCTTTCGACAGGCGTATAATTCACCCCTCCACTTT. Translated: CASSFRQAYNSPLHF.

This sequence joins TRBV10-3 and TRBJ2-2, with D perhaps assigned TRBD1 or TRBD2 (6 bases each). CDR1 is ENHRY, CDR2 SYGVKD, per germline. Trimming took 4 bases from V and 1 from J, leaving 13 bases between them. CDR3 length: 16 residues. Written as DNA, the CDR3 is TGTGCCATCAGTGTTATGGGGGGACAGAACACCGGGGAGCTGTTTTTT. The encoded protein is CAISVMGGQNTGELFF.